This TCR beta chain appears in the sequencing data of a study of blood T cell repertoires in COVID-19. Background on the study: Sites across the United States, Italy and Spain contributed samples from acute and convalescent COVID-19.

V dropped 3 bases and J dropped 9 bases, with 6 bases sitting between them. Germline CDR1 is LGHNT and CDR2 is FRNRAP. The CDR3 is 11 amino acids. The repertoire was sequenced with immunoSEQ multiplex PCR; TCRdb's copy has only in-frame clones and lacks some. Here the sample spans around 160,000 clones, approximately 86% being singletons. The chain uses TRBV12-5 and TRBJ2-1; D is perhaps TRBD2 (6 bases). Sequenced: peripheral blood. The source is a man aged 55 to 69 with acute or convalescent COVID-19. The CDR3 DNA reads TGTGCTAGTGGTTTCGGGGGTGAGCAGTTCTTC. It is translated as CASGFGGEQFF.